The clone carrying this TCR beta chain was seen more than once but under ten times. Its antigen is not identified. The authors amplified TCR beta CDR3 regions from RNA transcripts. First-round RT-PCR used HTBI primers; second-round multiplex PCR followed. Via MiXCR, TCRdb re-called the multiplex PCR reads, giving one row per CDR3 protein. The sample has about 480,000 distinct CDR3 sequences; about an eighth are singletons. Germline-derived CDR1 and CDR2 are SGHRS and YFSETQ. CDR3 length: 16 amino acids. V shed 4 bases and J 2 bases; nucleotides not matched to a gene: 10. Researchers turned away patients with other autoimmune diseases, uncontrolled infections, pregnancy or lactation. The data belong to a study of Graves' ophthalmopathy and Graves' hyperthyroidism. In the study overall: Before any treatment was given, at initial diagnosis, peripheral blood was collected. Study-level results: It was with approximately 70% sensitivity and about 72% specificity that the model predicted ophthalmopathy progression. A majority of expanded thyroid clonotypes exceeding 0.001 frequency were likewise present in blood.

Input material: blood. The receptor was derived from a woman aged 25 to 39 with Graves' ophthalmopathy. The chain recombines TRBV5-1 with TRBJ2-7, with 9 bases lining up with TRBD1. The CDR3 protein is CASSRTGQGITYEQYF. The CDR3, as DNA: TGCGCCAGCAGCCGCACGGGACAGGGAATAACCTACGAGCAGTACTTC.